These 11 T cell receptor beta chains were sequenced from one sample in a study of T cell responses to AZD1222 COVID-19 vaccine. Using immunoSEQ multiplex PCR, the repertoire was profiled, and TCRdb retains in-frame clones only, with some absent. The table lists 110,000 or so clones, approximately 89% of them singletons. The material was peripheral blood, obtained 28 days after the second AZD1222 dose. The receptors derive from an adult who received the AZD1222 COVID-19 vaccine.

In its sample, this clone was seen once. This chain joins TRBV19 and TRBJ2-1; no reliable D call. CDR1 and CDR2 from the germline V gene are LNHDA and SQIVND (reference sequence). The V gene lost 6 bases and the J gene lost 0 bases, with 9 bases spanning the gap. CDR3 length: 14 residues. In DNA form, the CDR3 reads TGTGCCAGTAGCGGGCCCAGCTCCTACAATGAGCAGTTCTTC. Its protein product is CASSGPSSYNEQFF.

This clone was recorded once. This chain joins TRBV12-3 or TRBV12-4 and TRBJ2-7; 7 bases line up with TRBD1. V gave up 1 base and J gave up 8 bases; unmatched junction bases: 5. This CDR3 region has 13 residues. The CDR3 spells CASSLGQGEKQYF. The CDR3, as DNA: TGTGCCAGCAGTTTAGGACAGGGTGAAAAGCAGTACTTC.

The chain carries TRBV28 and TRBJ2-7; 10 nucleotides line up with TRBD2. This CDR3 is 15 amino acids long. The germline V gene encodes CDR1 MDHEN and CDR2 SYDVKM. The V gene end was trimmed by 5 bases and the J gene end by 3 bases; junction bases not matched to a gene: 7. Here the CDR3 reads CASSRGASGGYEQYF. In DNA, the CDR3 is TGTGCCAGCAGTCGCGGGGCTAGCGGGGGCTACGAGCAGTACTTC.

The rearrangement joins TRBV19 to TRBJ1-1, with D maybe TRBD1 (6 bases). CDR1 is LNHDA and CDR2 is SQIVND in the germline V gene (reference sequence). The CDR3 runs 14 residues. V lost 5 bases to trimming and J lost 3 bases, with 13 bases between them. For the CDR3, the DNA is TGTGCCAGTAGTGGGGGGACACGAGACACTGAAGCTTTCTTT. As protein: CASSGGTRDTEAFF.

This clone has just one count. The V call is TRBV6-6, the J call TRBJ1-6, with D possibly TRBD1 on 6 matching bases. CDR3 length: 14 amino acids. V was shortened by 2 bases and J by 9 bases, with 11 bases between the two germline ends. Germline-derived CDR1 and CDR2 are MNHNY and SVGAGI (reference sequence). Written as DNA, the CDR3 is TGTGCCAGCAGTTACGGGGGCAGAACTTCACCCCTCCACTTT. Encoded protein: CASSYGGRTSPLHF.

This clone was recorded once. The rearrangement joins TRBV10-1 to TRBJ1-5; D not resolved. CDR1 and CDR2 from the germline V gene are WNHNN and SYGVQD (reference sequence). Trimming pared 4 bases from V and 0 bases from J, leaving 19 bases between. The CDR3 length is 18 residues. The CDR3 sequence is CASSVPPSTYNSNQPQHF. The CDR3 DNA sequence: TGCGCCAGCAGTGTCCCCCCCTCGACGTACAATAGCAATCAGCCCCAGCATTTT.

The chain links TRBV5-4 to TRBJ1-4; no clear D. This CDR3 spans 15 amino acids. Trimming cost V 3 bases and J 3 bases, with 12 bases left between them. CDR1 is SGHNT and CDR2 is YYREEE in the germline V gene (reference sequence). This CDR3 is CASSSPNNANEKLFF. The CDR3 bases are TGTGCCAGCAGCTCACCAAACAATGCTAATGAAAAACTGTTTTTT. Full variable domain (missing parts from reference TRBV5-4 and TRBJ1-4): ETGVTQSPTHLIKTRGQQVTLRCSSQSGHNTVSWYQQALGQGPQFIFQYYREEENGRGNFPPRFSGLQFPNYSSELNVNALELDDSALYLCASSSPNNANEKLFFGSGTQLSVL.

The chain recombines TRBV7-2 with TRBJ1-1; D is unclear. CDR1 and CDR2 (germline): SGHTA, FQGNSA. Trimming took 3 bases from V and 0 from J, leaving 5 bases between them. The CDR3 sequence is 13 residues long. In nucleotides, the CDR3 is TGTGCCAGCAGCTTGGGAATGAACACTGAAGCTTTCTTT. This gives the protein CASSLGMNTEAFF.

V is TRBV27 and J is TRBJ1-6; no firm D call. The germline V and J ends were trimmed by 2 bases and 10 bases, with 9 bases remaining between them. This CDR3 has 13 amino acids. The germline gives CDR1 MNHEY, CDR2 SMNVEV (reference sequence). CDR3 sequence (DNA): TGTGCCAGCAGTTTAAGGGTCGGGTCACCCCTCCACTTT. This encodes CASSLRVGSPLHF.

The CDR3 sequence: CASSLGFYNEQFF. DNA of the CDR3: TGTGCCAGCAGCTTAGGTTTCTACAATGAGCAGTTCTTC. The V call is TRBV7-2, the J call TRBJ2-1; D is uncertain. The germline V gene encodes CDR1 SGHTA and CDR2 FQGNSA. CDR3 length equals 13 residues. Between the trimmed V and J ends, which lost 1 base and 3 bases, there was a span of 4 bases.

The chain couples TRBV2 to TRBJ2-4; D is unresolved. The germline gives CDR1 SNHLY, CDR2 FYNNEI. CDR3 size: 16 residues. V was clipped by 1 base and J by 2 bases, with 12 bases between them. CDR3 sequence reads: CASSEGGALTKNIQYF. The DNA of the CDR3 is TGTGCCAGCAGTGAAGGGGGTGCACTAACCAAAAACATTCAGTACTTC.